These 13 T cell receptor beta chains came from one sample sequenced in a study of regulatory T cells in long-lasting Graves disease. Arm-PCR of CDR3 regions and iRepertoire HTBI primers were used to build TCR beta libraries. MiXCR, run by TCRdb on the multiplex PCR reads, gives a single entry per CDR3 protein. The sample shows about half a million distinct CDR3 sequences, about 20% of them seen only once. Time point indicated: persistent/refractory GD, antithyroid drugs over 5 years with positive TRAb. RNA isolated from PBMCs was used to make the TCR library. The specimen comprised peripheral blood mononuclear cells (PBMCs), sampled when the disease was refractory, from a patient treated with antithyroid drugs. The receptors were sampled from a female donor with Graves disease.

This chain joins TRBV5-1 and TRBJ2-4; a weak D match, TRBD1 (6 bases). The CDR3 length is 15 residues. V gave up 2 bases and J gave up 5 bases, with 14 bases separating them. CDR1 and CDR2 from the germline V gene are SGHRS and YFSETQ. The CDR3 sequence: CASSFSGTRENIQYF. Written as DNA, the CDR3 is TGCGCCAGCAGCTTTTCCGGGACAAGAGAAAACATTCAGTACTTC.

V and J are TRBV6-1 and TRBJ2-4, with 8 nucleotides matching TRBD1. V lost 1 base and J lost 7; bases outside the gene matches: 3. The germline V gene has CDR1 MNHNS and CDR2 SASEGT. The CDR3 covers 14 residues. The CDR3: CASSEGYRGNIQYF. CDR3 DNA: TGTGCCAGCAGTGAAGGTTACAGGGGGAACATTCAGTACTTC.

The J gene is TRBJ1-3, the V gene TRBV11-2; 8 bases fit TRBD1. The CDR3 runs to 13 residues. Germline CDR1 reads SGHAT; CDR2 reads FQNNGV. The V and J ends lost 4 bases and 7 bases, in that order; junction bases with no gene match: 3. The CDR3 sequence: CASSSDRENTIYF. The CDR3 region has the DNA TGTGCCAGCAGCTCGGACAGGGAGAACACCATATATTTT.

This clonotype was detected many times. This chain links TRBV7-2 with TRBJ1-5, with D possibly TRBD1 on 6 matching bases. The CDR3 has 15 residues. V was pared by 4 bases and J by 6 bases, with 16 bases between. Germline-derived CDR1 and CDR2 are SGHTA and FQGNSA. DNA of the CDR3: TGTGCCAGCAGCTCCTCACCGGGGGCCGGTCAGCCCCAGCATTTT. This translates into CASSSSPGAGQPQHF.

Note on this clonotype: A single base separates this from a much larger clone, so it may be a read error. This chain joins TRBV12-3 or TRBV12-4 and TRBJ1-2; D might be TRBD1 (5 bases). Trimming shortened V by 10 bases and J by 2 bases, and 14 bases separated the two germline ends. The length of the CDR3 is 13 residues. In DNA, the CDR3 is TGTGCCAACAGCAACGACAGAAACTATGGCTACACCTTC. This sequence encodes CANSNDRNYGYTF.

This clonotype was seen at least ten times. This chain connects TRBV6-1 to TRBJ1-2, with TRBD1 identical over 8 bases. The CDR3 spans 15 residues. The trim removed 6 bases at V and 3 bases at J, leaving 9 bases unmatched. Germline V lookup: CDR1 MNHNS, CDR2 SASEGT. The DNA for the CDR3 is TGTGCCAGCAGGGGGGCAGGGGGCGACTACTATGGCTACACCTTC. Its protein is CASRGAGGDYYGYTF.

The chain links TRBV7-3 to TRBJ1-4; no clear D gene. This CDR3 comprises 14 residues. Germline V gene lookup returns CDR1 SGHTA and CDR2 FQGTGA. V was shortened by 5 bases and J by 7 bases, with 14 bases between the two germline ends. The CDR3 bases are TGTGCCAGCAGCCCCCACCCGGGAAGTGAAAAACTGTTTTTT. Its protein product is CASSPHPGSEKLFF. Combining the CDR3 with reference TRBV7-3 and TRBJ1-4 gives the whole variable domain GAGVSQTPSNKVTEKGKYVELRCDPISGHTALYWYRQSLGQGPEFLIYFQGTGAADDSGLPNDRFFAVRPEGSVSTLKIQRTERGDSAVYLCASSPHPGSEKLFFGSGTQLSVL.

This clonotype was counted between two and nine times. The rearrangement uses TRBV15 and TRBJ1-1; no definite D call. Trimming stripped 0 bases from V and 4 bases from J, with 6 bases between. Germline CDR1 reads LNHNV; CDR2 reads YYDKDF (reference sequence). The CDR3 spans 13 residues. CDR3 region: CATSRDRSTEAFF. Written as DNA, the CDR3 is TGTGCCACCAGCAGAGATCGGTCCACTGAAGCTTTCTTT.

This chain links TRBV6-2 or TRBV6-3 with TRBJ2-1, with 7 nucleotides matching TRBD1. Germline V gene data show CDR1 as MNHEY and CDR2 as SVGEGT. The CDR3 is 19 amino acids. V was pared by 0 bases and J by 0 bases, with 11 bases of the junction left unmatched. CDR3 nucleotides: TGTGCCAGCAGTTACTCCCTAACCCTACAGGGGAGCTCCTACAATGAGCAGTTCTTC. Amino acid sequence: CASSYSLTLQGSSYNEQFF.

Of note for this clonotype: This likely stems from a read error, as it lies one base from a far larger clone. This rearrangement joins TRBV28 to TRBJ2-2; D unclear. The length of the CDR3 is 14 residues. Trimming removed 7 bases from V and 4 bases from J, with 13 bases in between. From germline, CDR1 is MDHEN and CDR2 SYDVKM. CDR3 residues: CASNLSALTGELFF. Written as DNA, the CDR3 is TGTGCCAGCAACCTCTCGGCCCTCACCGGGGAGCTGTTTTTT.

This clonotype was counted between two and nine times. The chain joins TRBV4-1 to TRBJ2-7; 9 bases align to TRBD1. There are 15 residues in the CDR3. CDR1 is MGHRA and CDR2 is YSYEKL in the germline V gene. The junction had 10 bases not matched to a gene; V was cut back by 6 bases and J by 4 bases. CDR3: CASRPPGTGIYEQYF. The DNA for the CDR3 is TGCGCCAGCAGACCTCCCGGGACAGGGATTTACGAGCAGTACTTC.

This clonotype showed up just a few times. As DNA, the CDR3 is TGCAGTGCTAGAGATTTTGAGTCCCGGGGGACCCAGTACTTC. It translates to CSARDFESRGTQYF. J is TRBJ2-5 and V is TRBV20-1, with a possible D match to TRBD2 (5 bases). Trimming pared 0 bases from V and 7 bases from J, leaving 15 bases between. This CDR3 spans 14 amino acids. From germline, CDR1 is DFQATT and CDR2 SNEGSKA (reference sequence).

Concerning this clonotype: One junction end does not reproduce the germline sequence, and a read error may be involved. The chain employs TRBV7-3 and TRBJ2-1; D not resolved. This CDR3 has 13 residues. CDR1 and CDR2 (germline): SGHTA, FQGTGA. CDR3 nucleotide sequence: TGTGCTAGCAGCCCCGATAGAGGAAATGAGCAGTTCTTC. This translates into CASSPDRGNEQFF.